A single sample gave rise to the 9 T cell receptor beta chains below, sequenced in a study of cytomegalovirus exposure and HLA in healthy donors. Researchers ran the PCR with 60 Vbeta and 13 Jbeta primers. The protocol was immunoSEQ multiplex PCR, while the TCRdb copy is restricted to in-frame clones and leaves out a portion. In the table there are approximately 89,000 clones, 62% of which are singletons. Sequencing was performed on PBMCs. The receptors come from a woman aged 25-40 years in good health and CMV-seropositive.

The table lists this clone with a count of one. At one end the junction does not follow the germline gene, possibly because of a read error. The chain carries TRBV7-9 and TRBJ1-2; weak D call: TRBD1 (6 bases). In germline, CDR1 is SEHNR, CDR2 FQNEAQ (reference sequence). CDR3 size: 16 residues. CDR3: CSSSLNQGSKDYGYTF. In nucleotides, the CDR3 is TGTTCCAGCAGCTTAAACCAGGGGAGTAAGGACTATGGCTACACCTTC.

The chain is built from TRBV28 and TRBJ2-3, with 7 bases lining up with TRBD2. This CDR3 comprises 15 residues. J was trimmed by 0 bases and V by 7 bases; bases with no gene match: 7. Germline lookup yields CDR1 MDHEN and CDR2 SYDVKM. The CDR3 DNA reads TGTGCCAGCAATCCGGGACTACCAAGCACAGATACGCAGTATTTT. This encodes CASNPGLPSTDTQYF.

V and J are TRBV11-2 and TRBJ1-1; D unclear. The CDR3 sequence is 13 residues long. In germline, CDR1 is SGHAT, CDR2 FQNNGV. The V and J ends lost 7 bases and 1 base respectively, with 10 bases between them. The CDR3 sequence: CASTPVRNTEAFF. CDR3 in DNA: TGTGCCAGCACCCCGGTGAGGAACACTGAAGCTTTCTTT.

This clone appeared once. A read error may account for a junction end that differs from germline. This chain's CDR3 is CSSSTIQGAITEAFF. CDR3 DNA sequence: TGTTCCAGCAGCACTATACAGGGGGCGATCACTGAAGCTTTCTTT. The chain couples TRBV7-9 to TRBJ1-1; TRBD1 matches 9 bases. This CDR3 contains 15 residues. CDR1 is SEHNR, CDR2 FQNEAQ, per germline (reference sequence).

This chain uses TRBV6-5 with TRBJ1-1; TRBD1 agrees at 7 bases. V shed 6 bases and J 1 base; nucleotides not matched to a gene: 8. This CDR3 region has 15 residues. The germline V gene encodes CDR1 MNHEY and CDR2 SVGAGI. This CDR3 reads CASRPRQGTNTEAFF. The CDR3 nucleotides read TGTGCCAGCAGGCCTCGACAGGGTACGAACACTGAAGCTTTCTTT.

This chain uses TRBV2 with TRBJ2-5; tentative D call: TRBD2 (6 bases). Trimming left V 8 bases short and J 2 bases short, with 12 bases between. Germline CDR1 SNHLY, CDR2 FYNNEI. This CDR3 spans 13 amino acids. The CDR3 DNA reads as TGTGCCAGCCAAGCGGGTCTACAAGAGACCCAGTACTTC. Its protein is CASQAGLQETQYF.

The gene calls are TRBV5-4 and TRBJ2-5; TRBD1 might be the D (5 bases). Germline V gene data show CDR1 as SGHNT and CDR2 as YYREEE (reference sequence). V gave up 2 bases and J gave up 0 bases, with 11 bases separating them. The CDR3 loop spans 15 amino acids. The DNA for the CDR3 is TGTGCCAGCAGCTTAGGGCAGGGAAACCAAGAGACCCAGTACTTC. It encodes CASSLGQGNQETQYF. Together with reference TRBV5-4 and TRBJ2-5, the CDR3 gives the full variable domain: ETGVTQSPTHLIKTRGQQVTLRCSSQSGHNTVSWYQQALGQGPQFIFQYYREEENGRGNFPPRFSGLQFPNYSSELNVNALELDDSALYLCASSLGQGNQETQYFGPGTRLLVL.

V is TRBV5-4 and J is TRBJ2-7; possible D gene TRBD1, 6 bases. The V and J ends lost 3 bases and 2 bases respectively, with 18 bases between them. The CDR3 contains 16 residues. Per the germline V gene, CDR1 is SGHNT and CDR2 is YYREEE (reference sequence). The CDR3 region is CASSWGPGADTYEQYF. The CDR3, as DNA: TGTGCCAGCAGCTGGGGCCCAGGGGCAGATACCTACGAGCAGTACTTC. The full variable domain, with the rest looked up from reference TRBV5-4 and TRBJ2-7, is ETGVTQSPTHLIKTRGQQVTLRCSSQSGHNTVSWYQQALGQGPQFIFQYYREEENGRGNFPPRFSGLQFPNYSSELNVNALELDDSALYLCASSWGPGADTYEQYFGPGTRLTVT.

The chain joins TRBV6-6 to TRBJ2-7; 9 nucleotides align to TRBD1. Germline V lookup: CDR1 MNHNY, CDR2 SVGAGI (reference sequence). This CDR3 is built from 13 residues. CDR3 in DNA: TGTGCTCTCGGGGACAGGGACACCTACGAGCAGTACTTC. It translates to CALGDRDTYEQYF.